Below, one T cell receptor (beta chain) is given with its context. Its antigen remains unknown. This sample was included in a study of human T cells and chemical hapten exposure. Study summary: Skin on the upper inner arm, roughly 2 cm by roughly 2 cm in size, was sensitized with 2% DPC.

TCRdb re-called the RACE reads through MiXCR, storing one row per CDR3 protein. The data show tens of thousands of distinct CDR3 sequences, about 9.9% seen once. Time point: patch test 2, 6 weeks after DPC sensitization. Specified treatment: therapeutic diphenylcyclopropenone sensitization with weekly scalp DPC. The CDR3 totals 14 residues. Between the trimmed V and J ends, which lost 4 bases and 2 bases, there was a span of 12 bases. Germline V gives CDR1 SGDLS, CDR2 YYNGEE. Overall study results and limits: Because all patients had alopecia, their immune responses might differ from healthy ones.

V and J are TRBV9 and TRBJ1-1, with D possibly being TRBD1 (5 bases). This receptor was obtained from a woman between 50 and 59 years old with alopecia areata. Some clones in this sample may be carry-over from other donors' samples. Here the sequenced sample was whole blood, taken in connection with sensitization to the hapten diphenylcyclopropenone (DPC). As DNA, the CDR3 is TGTGCCAGCAGCCCGATGACAGCAAACACTGAAGCTTTCTTT. This sequence encodes CASSPMTANTEAFF.